This T cell receptor beta chain is from a study of blood T cell repertoires in COVID-19. Study details: Donors in the United States, Italy and Spain gave samples during acute or convalescent COVID-19. T cells, B-cell-depleted T cells, or PBMCs supplied cDNA or gDNA.

The germline gives CDR1 SGHRS, CDR2 YFSETQ. The CDR3 has 16 amino acids. With 4 bases clipped from V and 4 bases from J, the junction kept 12 bases outside the gene matches. TCRdb's copy holds only in-frame clones and misses some; the assay was immunoSEQ multiplex PCR. Of roughly 200,000 clones listed, roughly three quarters are singletons. This TCR was recovered from a woman aged 45 to 65 with active or convalescent COVID-19. Sequenced input: peripheral blood. The gene calls are TRBV5-1 and TRBJ1-1; 8 bases fit TRBD1. CDR3 region: CASSQYGTGSITEAFF. CDR3 bases: TGCGCCAGCAGCCAATACGGGACAGGATCAATCACTGAAGCTTTCTTT.